This T cell receptor (beta chain) was profiled in a study of T-cell memory formation after mild COVID-19 (dated by TCRdb to the early 2020s). For the wider study: Most TCR sequence clusters were specific to one of the two donors. In a couple of donors, T-cell clones that expanded and contracted after mild COVID-19 were followed by sequencing TCRalpha and TCRbeta repertoires longitudinally. Two young, previously healthy adult volunteers made up the cohort, one male and one female. Overall study outcomes, separate from this receptor: Only two mild cases were covered in the study, and larger cohorts including severe cases with pre-infection samples were considered necessary. SARS-CoV-2 specificity was not confirmed for the second-wave clones peaking on day 37. Clones that contracted from day 15 to 85 showed balanced CD4/CD8 phenotypes, whereas a second wave of clones that expanded from day 15 to 37 leaned towards CD4+. Some responding clones were detected in pre-infection memory, which suggested that pre-existing cross-reactive memory T cells had joined the SARS-CoV-2 response. Contracting CD4+ clones were found mainly in CM and EM memory subsets, while CD8+ clones were enriched in EMRA.

PBMCs were isolated by Ficoll-Paque density gradient centrifugation. The germline V gene (reference sequence) yields LGHDT for CDR1 and YNNKEL for CDR2. The CDR3 contains 14 residues, cysteine and phenylalanine counted. Only the CDR3 DNA is retained, 42 bases long and in frame from the first base. At the junction V is shortened by 3 bases and J by 6 bases, with 15 bases in between. Comments on this clonotype: What antigen it recognizes has not been identified. No qualities accompany the bases; no much larger clone lies one base away.

Data came from an Illumina NovaSeq 6000. Using 5'RACE with constant-segment primers, TCRalpha and TCRbeta cDNA libraries were constructed, with sample barcodes and unique molecular identifiers added in the process. Trizol reagent was used to extract RNA from every sample. Amplification of the libraries took two PCR steps, and the second step added a second sample barcode plus Illumina TruSeq adapters. The libraries were sequenced on an Illumina NovaSeq using 2 x 150 bp paired-end reads. The authors processed their data as follows. Reads were demultiplexed and collapsed into UMI-guided consensus sequences with migec v1.2.7. With mixcr v2.1.11, UMI consensuses were aligned to TRA and TRB V and J templates and assembled into clonotypes. Expanded or contracted clonotypes were those called significant by both edgeR and NoisET, with noise models trained on biological replicates. For edgeR calls, the cutoffs were a false discovery rate-adjusted p below 0.01 and a log2 fold-change threshold of 1. As an exploratory analysis of dynamics, PCA with hierarchical clustering was applied to max-normalized trajectories of the 1000 most abundant clonotypes. Each responding clone was given a CD4 or CD8 phenotype based on the CD4+ and CD8+ repertoires, which had been sequenced separately. TCRdb cleaned the public reads at Q25 with fastp, built clones with MiXCR and kept in-frame beta chains. Under each unique CDR3 protein, matching rows form one entry showing the most common genes and DNA. The V and J calls, along with clone size, are taken from TCRdb and not from the paper's own processing. The sample profile shows some 150,000 distinct CDR3 sequences; about 5.7% of them were found once. Around 1.9% of the sample belongs to the ten largest clones.

This receptor was identified in an adult woman who had mild COVID-19 (a few samples of this study predate the infection). The sample titles of this study are shuffled in the database, so cell type and time point are left out; the donor was told from shared clones. The V gene is TRBV3-1 and the J gene is TRBJ2-7; the D gene cannot be resolved beyond TRBD1 or TRBD2, each matching 5 bases. Sequencing input: PBMCs or a T cell subset sorted from them (not recorded which). This receptor carries the CDR3 CASSQTGPASEQYF. The bases read TGTGCCAGCAGCCAGACGGGGCCAGCGTCCGAGCAGTACTTC.